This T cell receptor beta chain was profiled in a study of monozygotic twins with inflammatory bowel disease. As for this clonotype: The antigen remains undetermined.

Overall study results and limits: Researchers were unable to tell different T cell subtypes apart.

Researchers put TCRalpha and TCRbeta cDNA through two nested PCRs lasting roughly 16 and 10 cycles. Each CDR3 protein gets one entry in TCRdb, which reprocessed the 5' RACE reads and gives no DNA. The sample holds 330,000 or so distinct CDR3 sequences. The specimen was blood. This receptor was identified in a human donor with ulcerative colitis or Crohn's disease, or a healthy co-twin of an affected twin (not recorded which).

The CDR3 here is CSVVGGTSRSGTQYF. This sequence joins TRBV29-1 and TRBJ2-5; the TRBD2 assignment by TCRdb is unverifiable without DNA. Germline V gene lookup returns CDR1 SQVTM and CDR2 ANQGSEA. This CDR3 contains 15 residues.